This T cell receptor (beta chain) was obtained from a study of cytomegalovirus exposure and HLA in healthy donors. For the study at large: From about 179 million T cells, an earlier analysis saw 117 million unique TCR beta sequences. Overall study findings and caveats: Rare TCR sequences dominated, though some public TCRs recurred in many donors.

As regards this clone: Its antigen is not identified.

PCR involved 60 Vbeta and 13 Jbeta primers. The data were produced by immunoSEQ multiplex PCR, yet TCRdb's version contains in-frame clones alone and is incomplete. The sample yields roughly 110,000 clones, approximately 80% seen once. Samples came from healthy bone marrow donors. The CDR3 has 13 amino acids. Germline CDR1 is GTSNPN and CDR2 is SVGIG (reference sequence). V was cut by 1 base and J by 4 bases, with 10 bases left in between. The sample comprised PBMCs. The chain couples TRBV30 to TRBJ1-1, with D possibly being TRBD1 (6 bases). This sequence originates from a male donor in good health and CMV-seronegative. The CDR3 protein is CAWSGGGVTEAFF. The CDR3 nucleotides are TGTGCCTGGAGTGGAGGGGGGGTCACTGAAGCTTTCTTT.